This T cell receptor (beta chain) was captured by sequencing in a study of T cell repertoires in cytomegalovirus infection. Whole-study context: A matching HLA type, together with CMV infection, was signaled by public TCR beta signatures.

TCRdb processed the reads anew with MiXCR; each CDR3 protein has one entry. The sample shows fewer than 550,000 distinct CDR3 sequences, 16% of them seen only once. The length of the CDR3 is 15 residues. Germline-derived CDR1 and CDR2 are LNHDA and SQIVND (reference sequence). The study's findings and limits: Cumulated frequencies of public TCR beta families served to identify carriers of CMV plus the relevant HLA. HLA-C-restricted CMV clonotypes gave the most frequent clonotype in two of eight donors.

Concerning this clonotype itself: What it binds is not known. A junction boundary mismatches the germline segment, possibly from a read error.

Sequenced input: CD8+ T cells from PBMCs. This chain joins TRBV19 and TRBJ2-7; D tentatively fits TRBD1 or TRBD2 (5 bases each). The clonotype comes from a human donor in good health (CMV status not recorded). Some clones in this sample may be carry-over from other donors' samples. The CDR3 is CASSPEGPSSYEQDF. As DNA, the CDR3 is TGTGCCAGTAGCCCTGAGGGGCCTAGCTCCTACGAGCAGGACTTC. Full variable domain (missing parts from reference TRBV19 and TRBJ2-7): DGGITQSPKYLFRKEGQNVTLSCEQNLNHDAMYWYRQDPGQGLRLIYYSQIVNDFQKGDIAEGYSVSREKKESFPLTVTSAQKNPTAFYLCASSPEGPSSYEQDFGPGTRLTVT.